The 24 T cell receptor beta chains given below trace back to one sample, sequenced in a study of blood T cell repertoires in COVID-19. The method was immunoSEQ multiplex PCR; TCRdb's version includes in-frame clones alone and lacks a portion of them. The sample holds more than 75,000 clones, 65% to 90% seen once. Input material: peripheral blood. Source of these receptors: a woman older than 75 with active or convalescent COVID-19.

J is TRBJ2-7 and V is TRBV15, with 8 positions matching TRBD2. Germline-derived CDR1 and CDR2 are LNHNV and YYDKDF (reference sequence). The CDR3 has 13 amino acids. V lost 6 bases and J lost 2; bases outside the gene matches: 3. The CDR3 DNA sequence: TGTGCCACCAGTAGCGGGGCTACCTACGAGCAGTACTTC. Its translation is CATSSGATYEQYF.

This chain links TRBV6-5 with TRBJ2-2; D remains ambiguous. The germline V gene encodes CDR1 MNHEY and CDR2 SVGAGI. The V gene lost 6 bases and the J gene lost 4 bases, with 12 bases spanning the gap. The CDR3 runs to 14 residues. The CDR3 spells CASSQASVTGELFF. The CDR3 DNA reads as TGTGCCAGCAGCCAAGCATCCGTCACCGGGGAGCTGTTTTTT.

This chain joins TRBV30 and TRBJ1-5; D is uncertain. Germline V lookup: CDR1 GTSNPN, CDR2 SVGIG (reference sequence). The CDR3 sequence is 13 residues long. V dropped 0 bases and J dropped 4 bases, with 7 bases sitting between them. The DNA for the CDR3 is TGTGCCTGGAGTGTAGCCTCGAATCAGCCCCAGCATTTT. It is translated as CAWSVASNQPQHF.

The V and J genes are TRBV5-1 and TRBJ2-5; 7 positions agree with TRBD2. Germline trimming cut 4 bases from V and 5 bases from J; bases unmatched to any gene: 2. The CDR3 is 12 amino acids. The germline CDR1 and CDR2 sequences are SGHRS and YFSETQ. CDR3 sequence (DNA): TGCGCCAGCAGCACCGGGGGGGAGACCCAGTACTTC. Translating gives CASSTGGETQYF. The full variable domain, with the rest looked up from reference TRBV5-1 and TRBJ2-5, is KAGVTQTPRYLIKTRGQQVTLSCSPISGHRSVSWYQQTPGQGLQFLFEYFSETQRNKGNFPGRFSGRQFSNSRSEMNVSTLELGDSALYLCASSTGGETQYFGPGTRLLVL.

The CDR3 bases are TGTGCCAGCAGCTCGCGGACTAGCGGACCCTACGAGCAGTACTTC. It specifies CASSSRTSGPYEQYF. This chain links TRBV7-6 with TRBJ2-7; 10 positions agree with TRBD2. This CDR3 contains 15 residues. With V trimmed by 4 bases and J by 2 bases, 5 bases remained unmatched. CDR1 SGHVS and CDR2 FNYEAQ come from the germline V gene.

The chain recombines TRBV4-1 with TRBJ2-3, with 7 bases that match TRBD2. CDR3 length: 13 residues. Trimming at V came to 0 bases and at J to 8 bases, leaving 2 bases not matched to a gene. The germline V gene encodes CDR1 MGHRA and CDR2 YSYEKL. The CDR3 is CASSQDRTSTQYF. The CDR3 DNA is TGCGCCAGCAGCCAAGATCGGACTAGTACGCAGTATTTT.

This sequence joins TRBV19 and TRBJ1-5; 8 nucleotides line up with TRBD1. The CDR3 is 15 residues long. The germline gives CDR1 LNHDA, CDR2 SQIVND (reference sequence). V shed 5 bases, J shed 5 bases, and the junction held 8 bases outside the gene matches. CDR3 amino acids: CASSSPGQGDQPQHF. CDR3 DNA: TGTGCCAGTAGTTCCCCTGGACAGGGTGATCAGCCCCAGCATTTT. The full variable domain, rest sourced from reference TRBV19 and TRBJ1-5, is DGGITQSPKYLFRKEGQNVTLSCEQNLNHDAMYWYRQDPGQGLRLIYYSQIVNDFQKGDIAEGYSVSREKKESFPLTVTSAQKNPTAFYLCASSSPGQGDQPQHFGDGTRLSIL.

The chain has TRBV11-3 and TRBJ2-3, with D possibly matching TRBD2 (6 bases). The CDR3 contains 17 residues. CDR1 SGHNT and CDR2 YENEEA come from the germline V gene. Trimming cost V 4 bases and J 0 bases, with 17 bases left between them. The CDR3 DNA is TGTGCCAGCAGCTCCCCTGGCAGCGGGTATAGCACAGATACGCAGTATTTT. This sequence encodes CASSSPGSGYSTDTQYF.

V is TRBV24-1 and J is TRBJ2-3; possible D gene TRBD1, 6 bases. This CDR3 is 16 amino acids long. Germline CDR1 and CDR2: KGHDR and SFDVKD. V gave up 4 bases and J gave up 7 bases, with 20 bases separating them. The CDR3 is CATSESDRSGLNTQYF. DNA for the CDR3: TGTGCCACCAGTGAGTCAGACAGGTCTGGGCTGAATACGCAGTATTTT.

The chain joins TRBV29-1 to TRBJ1-2, with TRBD1 matching 8 bases. Germline lookup yields CDR1 SQVTM and CDR2 ANQGSEA. V lost 3 bases to trimming and J lost 6 bases; unmatched junction nucleotides: 3. The CDR3 is 12 residues long. CDR3 sequence reads: CSVEDRVNGYTF. DNA for the CDR3: TGCAGCGTTGAGGACAGGGTTAATGGCTACACCTTC.

This rearrangement joins TRBV6-5 to TRBJ2-2; the D is unclear. V gave up 9 bases and J gave up 7 bases, with 9 bases separating them. The CDR3 has 11 residues. CDR1 is MNHEY and CDR2 is SVGAGI in the germline V gene. The CDR3 DNA reads as TGTGCCAGTTCGTTTCTCGGGGAGCTGTTTTTT. It specifies CASSFLGELFF.

The chain combines TRBV28 with TRBJ1-2; D unresolved. CDR1 MDHEN and CDR2 SYDVKM come from the germline V gene. This CDR3 region has 12 residues. Trimming left V 6 bases short and J 8 bases short, with 13 bases between. The DNA for the CDR3 is TGTGCCAGCAGCCTCCGATCGGAGGGCTACACCTTC. Encoded protein: CASSLRSEGYTF.

The chain couples TRBV25-1 to TRBJ2-6, with D hard to call. The CDR3 length is 15 residues. V lost 2 bases and J 12 bases, leaving 17 bases between the germline ends. Germline CDR1 reads MGHDK; CDR2 reads SYGVNS. Written as DNA, the CDR3 is TGTGCCAGCAGTGAAAACCCCGCACTCGATAGCGTCCTGACTTTC. This translates into CASSENPALDSVLTF.

As DNA, the CDR3 is TGTGCCAGCAGCCGCGGGGCTAGCGGGAGCGGGGAGCTGTTTTTT. Protein sequence: CASSRGASGSGELFF. V is TRBV7-2 and J is TRBJ2-2, with 10 bases matching TRBD2. J was trimmed by 7 bases and V by 5 bases; bases with no gene match: 7. There are 15 residues in the CDR3. CDR1 is SGHTA and CDR2 is FQGNSA in the germline V gene. The full variable domain, in which reference TRBV7-2 and TRBJ2-2 provide the parts outside the CDR3, is GAGVSQSPSNKVTEKGKDVELRCDPISGHTALYWYRQSLGQGLEFLIYFQGNSAPDKSGLPSDRFSAERTGGSVSTLTIQRTQQEDSAVYLCASSRGASGSGELFFGEGSRLTVL.

V and J are TRBV27 and TRBJ1-1, with D hard to call. The CDR3 extends over 13 amino acids. Germline CDR1 MNHEY, CDR2 SMNVEV (reference sequence). V was clipped by 5 bases and J by 1 base, with 8 bases between them. The CDR3 DNA sequence: TGTGCCAGCAGTCTACAGTGGAACACTGAAGCTTTCTTT. It codes for CASSLQWNTEAFF.

The genes are TRBV7-2 and TRBJ2-7, with TRBD2 identical over 11 bases. Unmatched junction bases numbered 16, after V lost 2 bases and J lost 4 bases. Germline V CDR1 and CDR2: SGHTA, FQGNSA. The CDR3 is 19 residues long. The CDR3 is CASSLYSYSGGAPSYEQYF. DNA for the CDR3: TGTGCCAGCAGCTTATATAGCTATAGCGGGGGGGCCCCCTCTTACGAGCAGTACTTC.

The V and J genes are TRBV19 and TRBJ2-2; TRBD2 agrees at 11 bases. Trimming cost V 2 bases and J 2 bases; bases outside gene matches: 7. The CDR3 is 18 residues long. The V gene's germline CDR1 is LNHDA and CDR2 SQIVND (reference sequence). CDR3: CASSIKGLAGGNTGELFF. CDR3 coding DNA: TGTGCCAGTAGTATAAAGGGGCTAGCGGGGGGAAACACCGGGGAGCTGTTTTTT.

This sequence joins TRBV5-1 and TRBJ1-2; 7 bases line up with TRBD1. Germline V gene data show CDR1 as SGHRS and CDR2 as YFSETQ. With 2 bases clipped from V and 8 bases from J, the junction kept 6 bases outside the gene matches. CDR3 length: 13 residues. CDR3 protein: CASSFRQGRGYTF. Here the CDR3 DNA reads TGCGCCAGCAGCTTTCGACAGGGTCGGGGCTACACCTTC.

This clone was seen only a few times. The chain is built from TRBV5-1 and TRBJ2-7, with 7 nucleotides matching TRBD1. Germline lookup yields CDR1 SGHRS and CDR2 YFSETQ. The length of the CDR3 is 14 residues. The trim removed 1 base at V and 5 bases at J, leaving 6 bases unmatched. CDR3 sequence: CASSLKGRGNEQYF. CDR3 coding DNA: TGCGCCAGCAGCTTGAAGGGCAGGGGGAACGAGCAGTACTTC.

CDR3 sequence (DNA): TGTGCCAGCAGCGTAGGGTCTATCCCAACAGCGAACACCGGGGAGCTGTTTTTT. Translation: CASSVGSIPTANTGELFF. V gene TRBV9 combines with J gene TRBJ2-2; D uncertain. Between the trimmed V and J ends, which lost 0 bases and 0 bases, there was a span of 15 bases. The CDR3 contains 18 residues. Germline V gives CDR1 SGDLS, CDR2 YYNGEE. Variable domain in full (rest from reference TRBV9 and TRBJ2-2): DSGVTQTPKHLITATGQRVTLRCSPRSGDLSVYWYQQSLDQGLQFLIQYYNGEERAKGNILERFSAQQFPDLHSELNLSSLELGDSALYFCASSVGSIPTANTGELFFGEGSRLTVL.

The chain carries TRBV2 and TRBJ1-5; no firm D call. This CDR3 has 13 residues. The germline CDR1 and CDR2 sequences are SNHLY and FYNNEI. V gave up 6 bases and J gave up 4 bases, with 10 bases separating them. This CDR3 reads CASSERENQPQHF. The CDR3 DNA is TGTGCCAGCAGCGAACGGGAGAATCAGCCCCAGCATTTT.

The chain uses TRBV5-4 and TRBJ2-3; 7 nucleotides line up with TRBD2. The V gene's germline CDR1 is SGHNT and CDR2 YYREEE (reference sequence). The ends lost 0 bases at V and 10 bases at J; junction bases unmatched: 5. The CDR3 extends over 13 amino acids. This CDR3 reads CASSLAGGGAQYF. DNA for the CDR3: TGTGCCAGCAGCTTGGCCGGGGGAGGGGCGCAGTATTTT. Supplemented by reference TRBV5-4 and TRBJ2-3, the full variable domain reads ETGVTQSPTHLIKTRGQQVTLRCSSQSGHNTVSWYQQALGQGPQFIFQYYREEENGRGNFPPRFSGLQFPNYSSELNVNALELDDSALYLCASSLAGGGAQYFGPGTRLTVL.

The chain is built from TRBV5-3 and TRBJ2-7; 9 bases align to TRBD1. TRBV5-3 belongs to the ORF category, with a function that is uncertain. There are 15 residues in the CDR3. V shed 4 bases and J 0 bases; nucleotides not matched to a gene: 5. The CDR3 sequence: CARSPGQGHSYEQYF. As DNA, the CDR3 is TGTGCCAGAAGCCCAGGACAGGGGCACTCCTACGAGCAGTACTTC.

The chain links TRBV6-2 or TRBV6-3 to TRBJ2-1; no definite D call. The germline V and J ends were trimmed by 2 bases and 4 bases, with 6 bases remaining between them. Germline V lookup: CDR1 MNHEY, CDR2 SVGEGT. CDR3 length: 13 residues. CDR3 sequence: CASSYTRYNEQFF. The CDR3 region has the DNA TGTGCCAGCAGTTACACACGATACAATGAGCAGTTCTTC.